This TCR beta chain was recorded in a study of T cell repertoires in cytomegalovirus infection. Overall study: Public TCR beta signatures were indicative of both CMV infection and a matching HLA type. General observations from the study: Clonotypes of TCR beta that were HLA-C-restricted and CMV-specific dominated the ex vivo response.

Trimming took off 4 bases at V and 5 bases at J, with 11 bases between the two ends. The germline gives CDR1 KGHSH, CDR2 LQKENI. The CDR3 has 13 amino acids. Only a few counts were recorded for this clonotype. The target antigen is unknown. TCRdb ran MiXCR on the reads and lists one entry per CDR3 protein. The sample lists around 270,000 distinct CDR3 sequences, approximately 9% occurring once. This TCR derives from a human donor in good health (CMV status not recorded). Some clones in this sample may be carry-over from other donors' samples. The sequencing sample was made of PBMCs. This rearrangement joins TRBV18 to TRBJ1-1; no clear D gene. CDR3: CASSQEISTEAFF. The CDR3 DNA follows: TGTGCCAGCTCACAGGAGATTTCGACTGAAGCTTTCTTT.